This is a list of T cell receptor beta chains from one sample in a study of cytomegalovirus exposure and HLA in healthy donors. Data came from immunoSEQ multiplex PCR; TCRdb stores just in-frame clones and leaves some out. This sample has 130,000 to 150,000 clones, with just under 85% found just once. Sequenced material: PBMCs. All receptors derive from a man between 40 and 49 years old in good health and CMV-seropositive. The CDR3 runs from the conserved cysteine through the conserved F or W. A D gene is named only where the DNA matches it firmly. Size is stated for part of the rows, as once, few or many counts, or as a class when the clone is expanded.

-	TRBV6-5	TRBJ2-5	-	TGTGCCAGCAGTTACGGAGGACTACCTAGGGAGACCCAGTACTTC	CASSYGGLPRETQYF
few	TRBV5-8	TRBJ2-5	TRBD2	TGTGCCAGCAGCTTGGCCTGGCGGGGGGGACAAGAGACCCAGTACTTC	CASSLAWRGGQETQYF
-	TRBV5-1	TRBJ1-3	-	TGCGCCAGCAGCTTCGAGGGAGATAGTGGAAACACCATATATTTT	CASSFEGDSGNTIYF
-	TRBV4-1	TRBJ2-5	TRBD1	TGCGCCAGCAGTGCTGGCGGGACAGGGAGAGAGACCCAGTACTTC	CASSAGGTGRETQYF
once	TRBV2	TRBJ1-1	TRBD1	TGTGCCGGACACTACAGGGGCCAAAACACTGAAGCTTTCTTT	CAGHYRGQNTEAFF
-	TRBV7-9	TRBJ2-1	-	TGTGCCAGCAGCTCCCTCTTTTGGCGGGACTACAATGAGCAGTTCTTC	CASSSLFWRDYNEQFF
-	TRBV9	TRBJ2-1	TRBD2	TGTGCCAGCAGCCACGGACTAGCGGGGGGTGGGTCCTACAATGAGCAGTTCTTC	CASSHGLAGGGSYNEQFF
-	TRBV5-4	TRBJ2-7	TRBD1	TGTGCCAGCAGCCCCGGACAGGTCGTCTACGAGCAGTACTTC	CASSPGQVVYEQYF
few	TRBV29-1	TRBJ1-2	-	TGCAGCGTTGAAGGGACACCTACCTATGGCTACACCTTC	CSVEGTPTYGYTF
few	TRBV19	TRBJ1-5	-	TGTGCCAGTAGTATTGAGGATGTTAGCAATCAGCCCCAGCATTTT	CASSIEDVSNQPQHF
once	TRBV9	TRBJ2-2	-	TGTGCCAGCAGCGTAGAAGTCAGAACCACCGGGGAGCTGTTTTTT	CASSVEVRTTGELFF
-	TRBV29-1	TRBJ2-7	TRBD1	TGCAGCGCTTCCGGGACAGGGGCCAACGAGCAGTACTTC	CSASGTGANEQYF
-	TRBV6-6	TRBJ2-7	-	TGTGCCAGCAAAAGCTCCTCCTACGAGCAGTACTTC	CASKSSSYEQYF
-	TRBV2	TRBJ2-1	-	TGTGCCAGCAGGAATAGCGGCAATGAGCAGTTCTTC	CASRNSGNEQFF
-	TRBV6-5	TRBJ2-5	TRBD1	TGTGCCAGCAGCCTCGGGACAGGACACCAAGAGACCCAGTACTTC	CASSLGTGHQETQYF
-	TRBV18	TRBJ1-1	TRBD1	TGTGCCAGCTCAAACCGGGACAGGGACAGCACTGAAGCTTTCTTT	CASSNRDRDSTEAFF
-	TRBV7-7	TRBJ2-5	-	TGTGCTAGCAGCCTCGGACCTAGTAGGGGAGAGACCCAGTACTTC	CASSLGPSRGETQYF
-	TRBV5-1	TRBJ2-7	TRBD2	TGCGCCAGCAGCGCAGGACTAGCTGTCGAGCAGTACTTC	CASSAGLAVEQYF
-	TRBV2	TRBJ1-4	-	TGTGCCAGCAGTGAAGCCGGGGTGTCGCATGAAAAACTGTTTTTT	CASSEAGVSHEKLFF
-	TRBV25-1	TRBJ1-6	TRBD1	TGTGCCAGCAGTGGGACAGGGGAATCACCCCTCCACTTT	CASSGTGESPLHF
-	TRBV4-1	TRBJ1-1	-	TGCGCCAGTTCGCGGACGGGTCAATTAAGGGGAGCTTTCTTT	CASSRTGQLRGAFF
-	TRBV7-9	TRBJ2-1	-	TGTTCCAGCAGCTTGAGTGGGGGGGAGCAGTTCTTC	CSSSLSGGEQFF
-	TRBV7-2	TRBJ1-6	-	TGTGCCAGCAGCTTAGGGGCCTATTCACCCCTCCACTTT	CASSLGAYSPLHF
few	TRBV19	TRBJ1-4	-	TGTGCCAGTAGTATACGGGGAAAAAAGGAAAAACTGTTTTTT	CASSIRGKKEKLFF
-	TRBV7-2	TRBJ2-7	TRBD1	TGTGCCAGCAGCTTAGGACAGGGCGGCTACGAGCAGTACTTC	CASSLGQGGYEQYF
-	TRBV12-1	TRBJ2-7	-	TGTGCCAGCAGCCCCGGGGGGGATAGCGAGTACGAGCAGTACTTC	CASSPGGDSEYEQYF